This T cell receptor beta chain was profiled in a study of cytomegalovirus exposure and HLA in healthy donors. General observations from the study: Segments of the TCR beta V type were, in most cases, productive about 90% or about 30% of the time in an earlier analysis.

On this clone itself: Its antigen is still unknown.

A multiplex PCR was run with 60 Vbeta primers and 13 Jbeta primers. Data came from immunoSEQ multiplex PCR; TCRdb stores just in-frame clones and leaves some out. The data contain about 100,000 clones, about three quarters of them singletons. J gave up 4 bases and V 5 bases, and 9 bases lay outside the gene matches. The CDR3 runs 14 residues. Germline V gives CDR1 SQVTM, CDR2 ANQGSEA. The gene calls are TRBV29-1 and TRBJ2-5; 8 bases agree with TRBD2. The sequenced sample consisted of PBMCs. The sequence was obtained from a man aged 35 to 55 in good health and CMV-seropositive. CDR3 in DNA: TGCAGCGTTCGTCCCGGGACTAGTCTAGAGACCCAGTACTTC. Its translation is CSVRPGTSLETQYF.